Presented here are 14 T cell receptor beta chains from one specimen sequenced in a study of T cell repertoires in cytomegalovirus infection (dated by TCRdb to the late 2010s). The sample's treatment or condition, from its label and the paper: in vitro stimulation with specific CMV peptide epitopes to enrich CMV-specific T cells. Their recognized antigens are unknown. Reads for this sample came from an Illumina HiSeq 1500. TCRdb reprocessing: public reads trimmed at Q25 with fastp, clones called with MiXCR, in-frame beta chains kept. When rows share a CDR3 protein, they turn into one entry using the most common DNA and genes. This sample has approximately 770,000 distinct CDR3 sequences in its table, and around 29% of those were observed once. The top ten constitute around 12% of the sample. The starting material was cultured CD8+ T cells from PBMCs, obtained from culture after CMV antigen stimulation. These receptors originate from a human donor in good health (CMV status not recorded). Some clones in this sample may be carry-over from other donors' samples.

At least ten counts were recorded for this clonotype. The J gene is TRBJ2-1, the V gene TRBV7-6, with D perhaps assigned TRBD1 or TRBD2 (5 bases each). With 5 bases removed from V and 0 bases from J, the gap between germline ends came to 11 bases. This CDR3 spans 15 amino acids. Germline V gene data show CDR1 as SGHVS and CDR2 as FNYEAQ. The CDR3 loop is CASSPGAYSYNEQFF. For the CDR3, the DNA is TGTGCCAGCAGCCCCGGGGCCTACTCCTACAATGAGCAGTTCTTC. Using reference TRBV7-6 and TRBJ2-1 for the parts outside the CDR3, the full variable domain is GAGVSQSPRYKVTKRGQDVALRCDPISGHVSLYWYRQALGQGPEFLTYFNYEAQQDKSGLPNDRFSAERPEGSISTLTIQRTEQRDSAMYRCASSPGAYSYNEQFFGPGTRLTVL.

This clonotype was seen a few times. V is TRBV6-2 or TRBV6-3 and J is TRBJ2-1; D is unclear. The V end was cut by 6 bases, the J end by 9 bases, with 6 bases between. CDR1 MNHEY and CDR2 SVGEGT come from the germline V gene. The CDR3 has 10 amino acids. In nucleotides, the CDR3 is TGTGCCAGCAGAGGGTTTGAGCAGTTCTTC. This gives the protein CASRGFEQFF.

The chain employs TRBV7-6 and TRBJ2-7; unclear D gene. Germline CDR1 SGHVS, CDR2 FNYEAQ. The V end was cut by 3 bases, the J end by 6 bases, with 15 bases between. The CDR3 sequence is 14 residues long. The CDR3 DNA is TGTGCCAGCAGCTTGGGTTCGAAGGTGGGCGAGCAGTACTTC. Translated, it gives CASSLGSKVGEQYF.

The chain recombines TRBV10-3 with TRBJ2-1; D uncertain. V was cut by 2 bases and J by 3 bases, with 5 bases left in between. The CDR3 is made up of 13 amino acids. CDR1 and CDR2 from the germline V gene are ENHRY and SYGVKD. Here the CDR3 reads CAISEEDYNEQFF. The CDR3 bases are TGTGCCATCAGTGAGGAGGACTACAATGAGCAGTTCTTC.

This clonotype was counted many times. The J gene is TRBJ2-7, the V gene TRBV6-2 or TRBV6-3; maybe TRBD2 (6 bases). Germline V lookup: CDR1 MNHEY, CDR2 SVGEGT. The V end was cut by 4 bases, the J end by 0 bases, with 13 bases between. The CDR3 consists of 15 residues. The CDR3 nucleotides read TGTGCCAGCAGTTTGGAGGGGTTCTTCTCCTACGAGCAGTACGTC. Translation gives CASSLEGFFSYEQYV.

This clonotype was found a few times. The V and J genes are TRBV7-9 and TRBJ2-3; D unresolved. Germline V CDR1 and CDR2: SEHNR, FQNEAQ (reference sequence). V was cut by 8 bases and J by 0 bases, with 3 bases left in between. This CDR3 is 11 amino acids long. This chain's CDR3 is CASHSTDTQYF. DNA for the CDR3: TGTGCCAGCCACAGCACAGATACGCAGTATTTT.

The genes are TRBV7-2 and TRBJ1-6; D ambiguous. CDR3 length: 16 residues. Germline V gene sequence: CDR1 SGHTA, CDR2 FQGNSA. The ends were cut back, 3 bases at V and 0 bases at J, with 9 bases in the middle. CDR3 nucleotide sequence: TGTGCCAGCAGCTTCGGGTTGGCCTCCTATAATTCACCCCTCCACTTT. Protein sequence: CASSFGLASYNSPLHF.

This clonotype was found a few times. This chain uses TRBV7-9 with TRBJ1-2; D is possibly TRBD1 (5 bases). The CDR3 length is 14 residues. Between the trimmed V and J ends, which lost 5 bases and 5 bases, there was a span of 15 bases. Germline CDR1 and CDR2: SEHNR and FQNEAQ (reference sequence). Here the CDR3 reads CASSLTLTDYGYTF. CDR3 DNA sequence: TGTGCCAGCAGCCTCACCTTGACAGATTATGGCTACACCTTC.

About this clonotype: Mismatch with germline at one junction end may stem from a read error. CDR3 sequence: CGSSLSALTRQETQYF. The CDR3, as DNA: TGTGGCAGCAGTCTTTCGGCTTTGACCCGACAAGAGACCCAGTACTTC. The V and J genes are TRBV6-5 and TRBJ2-5; unclear D gene. CDR1 is MNHEY, CDR2 SVGAGI, per germline. This CDR3 comprises 16 residues.

Here the CDR3 reads CASSYWRPPYNEQFF. Here the CDR3 DNA reads TGTGCCAGCAGTTACTGGCGTCCACCGTACAATGAGCAGTTCTTC. This chain links TRBV6-2 or TRBV6-3 with TRBJ2-1; D gene ambiguous. Trimming shortened V by 1 base and J by 4 bases, and 11 bases separated the two germline ends. Per germline, CDR1 MNHEY and CDR2 SVGEGT. The CDR3 spans 15 residues.

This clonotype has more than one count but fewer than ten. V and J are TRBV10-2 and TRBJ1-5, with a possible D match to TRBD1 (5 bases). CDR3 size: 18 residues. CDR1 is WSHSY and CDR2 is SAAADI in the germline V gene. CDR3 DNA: TGCGCAAGATTACCGGGCCCCCGAGGGGTTGATAGCAATCAGCCCCAGCATTTT. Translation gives CARLPGPRGVDSNQPQHF.

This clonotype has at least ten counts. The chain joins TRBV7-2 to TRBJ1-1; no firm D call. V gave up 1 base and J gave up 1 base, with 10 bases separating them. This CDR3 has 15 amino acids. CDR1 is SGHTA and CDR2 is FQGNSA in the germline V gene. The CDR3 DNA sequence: TGTGCCAGCAGCTTAGGGATTTCAGGGAACACTGAAGCTTTCTTT. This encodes CASSLGISGNTEAFF.

The CDR3 is CASSQAQGMGYEQYV. The CDR3 DNA is TGCGCCAGCAGCCAAGCTCAGGGTATGGGCTACGAGCAGTACGTC. The chain carries TRBV4-1 and TRBJ2-7, with a weak D call TRBD1 (5 bases). CDR3 length equals 15 residues. V gave up 1 base and J gave up 3 bases, with 13 bases separating them. Germline lookup yields CDR1 MGHRA and CDR2 YSYEKL.

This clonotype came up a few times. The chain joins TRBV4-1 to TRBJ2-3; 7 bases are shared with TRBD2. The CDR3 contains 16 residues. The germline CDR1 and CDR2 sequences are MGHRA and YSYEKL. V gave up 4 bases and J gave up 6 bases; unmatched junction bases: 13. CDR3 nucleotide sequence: TGCGCCAGCAGCCCCATGATGGGGGGGTTTGGTGATACGCAGTATTTT. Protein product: CASSPMMGGFGDTQYF.